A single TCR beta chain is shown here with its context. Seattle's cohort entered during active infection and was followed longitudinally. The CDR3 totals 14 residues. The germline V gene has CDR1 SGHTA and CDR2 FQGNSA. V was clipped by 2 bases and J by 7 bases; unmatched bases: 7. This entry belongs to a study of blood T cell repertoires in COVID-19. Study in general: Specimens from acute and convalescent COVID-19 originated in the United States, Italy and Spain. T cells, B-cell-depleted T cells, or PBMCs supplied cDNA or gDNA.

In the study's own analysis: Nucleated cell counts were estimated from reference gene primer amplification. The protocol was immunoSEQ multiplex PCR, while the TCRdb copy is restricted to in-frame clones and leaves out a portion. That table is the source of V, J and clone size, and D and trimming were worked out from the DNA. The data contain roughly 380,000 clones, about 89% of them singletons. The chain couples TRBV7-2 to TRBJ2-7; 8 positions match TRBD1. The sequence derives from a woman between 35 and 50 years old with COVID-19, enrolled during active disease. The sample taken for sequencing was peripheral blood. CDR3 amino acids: CASSLRQGPSEQYF. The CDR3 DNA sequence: TGTGCCAGCAGCTTAAGACAGGGGCCCTCGGAGCAGTACTTC.